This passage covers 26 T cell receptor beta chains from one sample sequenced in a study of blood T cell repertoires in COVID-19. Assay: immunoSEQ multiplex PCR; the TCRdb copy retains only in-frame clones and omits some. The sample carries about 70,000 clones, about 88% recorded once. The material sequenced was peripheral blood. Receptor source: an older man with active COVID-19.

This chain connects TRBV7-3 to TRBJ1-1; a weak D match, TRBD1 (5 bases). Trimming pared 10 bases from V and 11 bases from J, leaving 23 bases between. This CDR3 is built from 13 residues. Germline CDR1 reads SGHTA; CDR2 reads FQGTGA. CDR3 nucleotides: TGTGCCACCTCAGGGATCTTGTTTGTCGGGGCTTTCTTT. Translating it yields CATSGILFVGAFF.

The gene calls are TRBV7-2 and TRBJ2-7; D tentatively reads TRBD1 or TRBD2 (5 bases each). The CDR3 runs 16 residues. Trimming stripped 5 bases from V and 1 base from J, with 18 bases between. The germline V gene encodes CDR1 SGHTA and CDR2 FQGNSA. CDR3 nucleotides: TGTGCCAGCAGCCTAGGGGCGACACGGGATTCCTACGAGCAGTACTTC. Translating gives CASSLGATRDSYEQYF.

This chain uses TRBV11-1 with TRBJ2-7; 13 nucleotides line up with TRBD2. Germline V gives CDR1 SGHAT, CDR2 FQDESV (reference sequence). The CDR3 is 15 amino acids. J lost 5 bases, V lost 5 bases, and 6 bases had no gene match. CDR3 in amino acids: CASSAGTSGAHEQYF. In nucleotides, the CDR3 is TGTGCCAGCAGCGCGGGGACTAGCGGGGCCCACGAGCAGTACTTC.

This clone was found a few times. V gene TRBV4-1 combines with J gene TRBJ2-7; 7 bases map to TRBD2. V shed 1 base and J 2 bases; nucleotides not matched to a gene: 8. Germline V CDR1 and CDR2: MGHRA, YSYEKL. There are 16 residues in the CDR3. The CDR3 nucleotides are TGCGCCAGCAGCCAAGTGGGAGGGTCCCGGCCCTACGAGCAGTACTTC. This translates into CASSQVGGSRPYEQYF.

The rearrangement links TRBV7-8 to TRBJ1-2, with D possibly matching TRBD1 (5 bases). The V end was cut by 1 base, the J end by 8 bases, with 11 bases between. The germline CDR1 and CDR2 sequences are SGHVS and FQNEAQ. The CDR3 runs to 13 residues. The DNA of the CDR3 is TGTGCCAGCAGCTTAGTGGGGAACAGGGGCTACACCTTC. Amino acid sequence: CASSLVGNRGYTF. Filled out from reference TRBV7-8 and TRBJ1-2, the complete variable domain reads GAGVSQSPRYKVAKRGQDVALRCDPISGHVSLFWYQQALGQGPEFLTYFQNEAQLDKSGLPSDRFFAERPEGSVSTLKIQRTQQEDSAVYLCASSLVGNRGYTFGSGTRLTVV.

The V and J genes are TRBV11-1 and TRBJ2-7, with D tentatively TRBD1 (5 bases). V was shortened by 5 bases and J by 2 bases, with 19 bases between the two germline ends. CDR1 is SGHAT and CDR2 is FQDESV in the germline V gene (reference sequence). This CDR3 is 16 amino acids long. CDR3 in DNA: TGTGCCAGCAGCCCCCCCTGGGGCAGGTTTCCCTACGAGCAGTACTTC. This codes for CASSPPWGRFPYEQYF.

CDR3 in DNA: TGTGCCAGTAGTACGGCCAGGGGGGGCAATCAGCCCCAGCATTTT. Residues: CASSTARGGNQPQHF. V is TRBV19 and J is TRBJ1-5; TRBD1 matches at 7 bases. From germline, CDR1 is LNHDA and CDR2 SQIVND (reference sequence). CDR3 length: 15 residues. The ends lost 4 bases at V and 2 bases at J; junction bases unmatched: 5.

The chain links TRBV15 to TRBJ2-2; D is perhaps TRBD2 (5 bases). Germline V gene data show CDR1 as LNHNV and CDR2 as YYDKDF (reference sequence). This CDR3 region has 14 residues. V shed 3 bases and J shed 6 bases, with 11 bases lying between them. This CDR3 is CATSRARGPGELFF. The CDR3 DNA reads TGTGCCACCAGCAGGGCCCGGGGTCCCGGGGAGCTGTTTTTT.

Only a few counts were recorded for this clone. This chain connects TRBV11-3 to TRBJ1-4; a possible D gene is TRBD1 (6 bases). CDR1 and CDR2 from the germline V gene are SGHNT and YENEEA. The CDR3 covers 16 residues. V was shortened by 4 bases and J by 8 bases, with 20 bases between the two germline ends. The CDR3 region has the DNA TGTGCCAGCAGCTCCCCCCACAGGGCTGGAGAGGAAAAACTGTTTTTT. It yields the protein CASSSPHRAGEEKLFF. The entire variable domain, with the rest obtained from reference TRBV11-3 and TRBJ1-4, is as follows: EAGVVQSPRYKIIEKKQPVAFWCNPISGHNTLYWYLQNLGQGPELLIRYENEEAVDDSQLPKDRFSAERLKGVDSTLKIQPAELGDSAVYLCASSSPHRAGEEKLFFGSGTQLSVL.

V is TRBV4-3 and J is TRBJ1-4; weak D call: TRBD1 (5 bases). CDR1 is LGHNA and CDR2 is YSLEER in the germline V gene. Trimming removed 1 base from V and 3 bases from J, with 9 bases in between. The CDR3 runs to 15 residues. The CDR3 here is CASSQGGSPNEKLFF. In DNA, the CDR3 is TGCGCCAGCAGCCAAGGGGGCAGCCCTAATGAAAAACTGTTTTTT.

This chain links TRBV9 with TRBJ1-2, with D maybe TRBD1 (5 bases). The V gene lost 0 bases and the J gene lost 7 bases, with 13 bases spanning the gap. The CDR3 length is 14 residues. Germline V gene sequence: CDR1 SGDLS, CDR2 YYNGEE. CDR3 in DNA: TGTGCCAGCAGCGTAGGGGACTCCCATGGTGGCTACACCTTC. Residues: CASSVGDSHGGYTF.

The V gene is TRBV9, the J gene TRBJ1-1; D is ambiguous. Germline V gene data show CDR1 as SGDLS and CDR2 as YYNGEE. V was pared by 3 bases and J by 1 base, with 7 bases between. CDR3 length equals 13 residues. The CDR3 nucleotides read TGTGCCAGCAGCGGTAGTGGGAACACTGAAGCTTTCTTT. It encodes CASSGSGNTEAFF.

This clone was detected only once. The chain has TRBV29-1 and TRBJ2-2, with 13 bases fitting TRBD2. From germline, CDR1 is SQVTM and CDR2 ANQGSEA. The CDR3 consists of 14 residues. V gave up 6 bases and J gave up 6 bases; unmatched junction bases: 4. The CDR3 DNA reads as TGCAGCGTCGCGACTAGCGGGAGGCCCGGGGAGCTGTTTTTT. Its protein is CSVATSGRPGELFF.

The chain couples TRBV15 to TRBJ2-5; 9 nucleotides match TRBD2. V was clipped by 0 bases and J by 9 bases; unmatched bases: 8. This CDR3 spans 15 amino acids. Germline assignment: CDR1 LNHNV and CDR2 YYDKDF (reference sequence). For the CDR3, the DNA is TGTGCCACCAGCAGAGATAGCGGGGGCCTAGGGTCCCAGTACTTC. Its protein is CATSRDSGGLGSQYF.

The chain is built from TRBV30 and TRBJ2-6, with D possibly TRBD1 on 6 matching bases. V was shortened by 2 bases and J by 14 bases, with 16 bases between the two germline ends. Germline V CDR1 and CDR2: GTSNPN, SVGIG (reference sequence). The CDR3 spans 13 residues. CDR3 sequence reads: CAWSNQGTPLLTF. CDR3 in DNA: TGTGCCTGGAGTAACCAGGGGACGCCCCTCCTGACTTTC.

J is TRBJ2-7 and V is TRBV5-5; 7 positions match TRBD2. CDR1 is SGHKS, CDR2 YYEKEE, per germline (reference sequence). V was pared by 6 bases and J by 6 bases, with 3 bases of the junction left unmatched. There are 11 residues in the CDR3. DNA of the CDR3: TGTGCCAGCACCCCGGGGGGCGAGCAGTACTTC. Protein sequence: CASTPGGEQYF.

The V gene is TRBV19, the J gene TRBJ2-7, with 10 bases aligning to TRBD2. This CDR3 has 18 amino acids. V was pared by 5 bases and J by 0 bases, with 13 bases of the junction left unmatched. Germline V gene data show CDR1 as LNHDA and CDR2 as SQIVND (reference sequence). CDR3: CASSPWGGLAYHSYEQYF. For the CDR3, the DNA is TGTGCCAGTAGTCCCTGGGGGGGACTAGCGTACCACTCCTACGAGCAGTACTTC.

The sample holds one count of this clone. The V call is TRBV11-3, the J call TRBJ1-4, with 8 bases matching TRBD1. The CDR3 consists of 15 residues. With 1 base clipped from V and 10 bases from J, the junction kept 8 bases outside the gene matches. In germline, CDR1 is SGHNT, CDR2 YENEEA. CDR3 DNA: TGTGCCAGCAGCTTAGGGCGGCAGGGGGCAGGAAAACTGTTTTTT. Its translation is CASSLGRQGAGKLFF. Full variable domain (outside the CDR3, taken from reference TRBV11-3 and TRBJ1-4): EAGVVQSPRYKIIEKKQPVAFWCNPISGHNTLYWYLQNLGQGPELLIRYENEEAVDDSQLPKDRFSAERLKGVDSTLKIQPAELGDSAVYLCASSLGRQGAGKLFFGSGTQLSVL.

CDR3 coding DNA: TGCAGCGTTGAGGCCCGGGAGAACTATGGCTACACCTTC. It yields the protein CSVEARENYGYTF. V and J are TRBV29-1 and TRBJ1-2, with D uncertain. The germline V and J ends were trimmed by 3 bases and 2 bases, with 10 bases remaining between them. The CDR3 covers 13 residues. Germline-derived CDR1 and CDR2 are SQVTM and ANQGSEA.

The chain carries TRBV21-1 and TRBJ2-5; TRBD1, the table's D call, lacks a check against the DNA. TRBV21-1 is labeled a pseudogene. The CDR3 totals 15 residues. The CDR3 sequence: CASNSGTGGKETQYF. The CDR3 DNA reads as TGTGCCAGCAACTCCGGGACAGGGGGGAAGGAGACCCAGTACTTC.

CDR3 coding DNA: TGTGCCAGCAGCGTAGGGCTAGCGGGAGGGGGCAATGAGCAGTTCTTC. Residues: CASSVGLAGGGNEQFF. This chain connects TRBV9 to TRBJ2-1, with 12 bases fitting TRBD2. The CDR3 consists of 16 residues. Losses at the gene ends were 0 bases for V and 6 bases for J; bases not matched to a gene: 4. Germline V CDR1 and CDR2: SGDLS, YYNGEE.

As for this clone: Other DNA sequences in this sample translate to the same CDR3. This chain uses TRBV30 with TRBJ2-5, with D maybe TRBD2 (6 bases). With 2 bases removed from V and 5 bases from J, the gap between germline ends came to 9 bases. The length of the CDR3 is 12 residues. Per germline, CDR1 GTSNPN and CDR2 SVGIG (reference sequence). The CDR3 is CAWSPRGETQYF. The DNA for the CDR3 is TGTGCCTGGAGTCCCCGGGGGGAGACCCAGTACTTC.

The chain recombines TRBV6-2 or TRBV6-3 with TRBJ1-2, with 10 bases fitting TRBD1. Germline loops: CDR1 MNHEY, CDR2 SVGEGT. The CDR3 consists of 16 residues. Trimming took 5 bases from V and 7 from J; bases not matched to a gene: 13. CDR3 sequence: CASSQDRGRRASGYTF. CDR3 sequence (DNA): TGTGCCAGCAGTCAAGACAGGGGGCGCAGAGCATCTGGCTACACCTTC.

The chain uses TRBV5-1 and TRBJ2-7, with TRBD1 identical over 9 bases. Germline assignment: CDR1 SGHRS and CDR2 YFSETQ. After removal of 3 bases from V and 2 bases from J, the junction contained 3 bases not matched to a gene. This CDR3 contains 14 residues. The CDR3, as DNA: TGCGCCAGCAGCTGGGGGACAGGGCCCTACGAGCAGTACTTC. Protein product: CASSWGTGPYEQYF.

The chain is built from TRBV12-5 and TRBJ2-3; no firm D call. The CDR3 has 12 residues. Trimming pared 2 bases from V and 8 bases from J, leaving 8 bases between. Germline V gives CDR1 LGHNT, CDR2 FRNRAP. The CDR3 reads CASGLSAATQYF. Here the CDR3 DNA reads TGTGCTAGTGGTTTGTCGGCGGCTACGCAGTATTTT. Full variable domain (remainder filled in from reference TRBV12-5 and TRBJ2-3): DARVTQTPRHKVTEMGQEVTMRCQPILGHNTVFWYRQTMMQGLELLAYFRNRAPLDDSGMPKDRFSAEMPDATLATLKIQPSEPRDSAVYFCASGLSAATQYFGPGTRLTVL.

The CDR3 here is CASSDGGLAGARNEQFF. The CDR3 DNA reads TGTGCCAGCAGTGACGGGGGACTAGCGGGAGCCCGCAATGAGCAGTTCTTC. The J gene is TRBJ2-1, the V gene TRBV25-1; 14 bases are a match to TRBD2. The germline CDR1 and CDR2 sequences are MGHDK and SYGVNS. Unmatched junction bases numbered 7, after V lost 3 bases and J lost 6 bases. The length of the CDR3 is 17 residues.